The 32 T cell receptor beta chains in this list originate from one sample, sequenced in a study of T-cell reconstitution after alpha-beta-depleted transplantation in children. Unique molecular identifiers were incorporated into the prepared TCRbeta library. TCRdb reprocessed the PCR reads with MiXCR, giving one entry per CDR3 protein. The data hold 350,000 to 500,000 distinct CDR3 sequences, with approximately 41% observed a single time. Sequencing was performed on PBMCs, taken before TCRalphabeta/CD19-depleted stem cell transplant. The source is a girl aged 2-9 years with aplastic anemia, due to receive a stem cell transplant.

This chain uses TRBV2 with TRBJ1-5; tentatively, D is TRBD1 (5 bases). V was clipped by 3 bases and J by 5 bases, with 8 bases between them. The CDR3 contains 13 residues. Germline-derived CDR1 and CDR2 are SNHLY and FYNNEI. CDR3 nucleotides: TGTGCCAGCAGTGACGACAGCTATCAGCCCCAGCATTTT. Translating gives CASSDDSYQPQHF.

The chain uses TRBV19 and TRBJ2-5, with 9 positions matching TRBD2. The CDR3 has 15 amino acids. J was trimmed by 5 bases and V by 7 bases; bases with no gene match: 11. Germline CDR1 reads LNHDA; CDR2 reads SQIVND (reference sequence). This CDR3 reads CASTPNSGGMETQYF. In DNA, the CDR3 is TGTGCCAGTACCCCAAATAGCGGGGGTATGGAGACCCAGTACTTC.

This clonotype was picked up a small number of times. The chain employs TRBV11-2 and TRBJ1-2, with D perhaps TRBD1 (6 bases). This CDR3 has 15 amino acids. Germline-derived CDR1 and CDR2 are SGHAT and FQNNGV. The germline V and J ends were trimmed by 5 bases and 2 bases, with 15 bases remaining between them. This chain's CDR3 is CASSARGGLNYGYTF. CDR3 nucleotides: TGTGCCAGCAGCGCTAGAGGGGGGCTCAACTATGGCTACACCTTC.

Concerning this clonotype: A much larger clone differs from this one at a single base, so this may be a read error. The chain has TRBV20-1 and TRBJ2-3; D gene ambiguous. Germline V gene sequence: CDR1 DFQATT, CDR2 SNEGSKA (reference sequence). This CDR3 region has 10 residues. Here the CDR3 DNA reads TGCAGTGCTACAACAGATACGCATTATTTT. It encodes CSATTDTHYF.

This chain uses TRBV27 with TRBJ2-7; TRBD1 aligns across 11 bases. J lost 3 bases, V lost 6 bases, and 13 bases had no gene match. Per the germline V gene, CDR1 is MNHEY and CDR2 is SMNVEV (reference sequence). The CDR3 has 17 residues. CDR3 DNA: TGTGCCAGCAGCCTCGGGAGAGGGACAGGGGGATTCTACGAGCAGTACTTC. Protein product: CASSLGRGTGGFYEQYF.

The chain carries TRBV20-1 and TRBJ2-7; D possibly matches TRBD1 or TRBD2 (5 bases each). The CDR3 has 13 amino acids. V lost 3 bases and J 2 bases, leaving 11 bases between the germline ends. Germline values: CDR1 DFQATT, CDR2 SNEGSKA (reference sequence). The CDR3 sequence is CSASGTSTYEQYF. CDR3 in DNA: TGCAGTGCTAGCGGGACGTCTACCTACGAGCAGTACTTC.

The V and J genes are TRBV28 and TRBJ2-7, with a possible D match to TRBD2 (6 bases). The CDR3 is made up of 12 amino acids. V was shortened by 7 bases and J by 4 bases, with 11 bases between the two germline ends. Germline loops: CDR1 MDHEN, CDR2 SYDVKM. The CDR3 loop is CASKAGRYEQYF. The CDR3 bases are TGTGCCAGCAAGGCGGGACGGTACGAGCAGTACTTC.

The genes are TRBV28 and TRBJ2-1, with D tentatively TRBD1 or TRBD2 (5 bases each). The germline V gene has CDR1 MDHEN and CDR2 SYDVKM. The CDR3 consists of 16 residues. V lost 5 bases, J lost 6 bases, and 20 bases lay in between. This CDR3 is CASSPPGTKWVNEQFF. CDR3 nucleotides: TGTGCCAGCAGTCCCCCCGGGACCAAGTGGGTCAATGAGCAGTTCTTC.

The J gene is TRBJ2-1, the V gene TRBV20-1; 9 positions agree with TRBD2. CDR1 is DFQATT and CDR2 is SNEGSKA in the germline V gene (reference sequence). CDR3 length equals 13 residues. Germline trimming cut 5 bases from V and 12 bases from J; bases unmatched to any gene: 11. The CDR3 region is CSALGTSSRGQFF. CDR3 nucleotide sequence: TGCAGTGCTCTCGGGACTAGCTCAAGGGGGCAGTTCTTC.

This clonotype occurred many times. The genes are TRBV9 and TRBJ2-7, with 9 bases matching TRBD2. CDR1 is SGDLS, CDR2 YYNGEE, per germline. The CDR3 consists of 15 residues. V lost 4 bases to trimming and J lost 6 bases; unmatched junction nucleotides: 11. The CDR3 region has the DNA TGTGCCAGCAGCCGCAAGGCGGGAGGGCCCTCCGAGCAGTACTTC. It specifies CASSRKAGGPSEQYF.

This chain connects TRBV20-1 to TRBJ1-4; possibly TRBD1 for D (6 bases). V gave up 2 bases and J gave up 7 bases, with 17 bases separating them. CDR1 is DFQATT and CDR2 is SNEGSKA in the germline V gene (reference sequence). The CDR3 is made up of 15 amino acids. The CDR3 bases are TGCAGTGCTAGATCCCTCGGGAGGGGGAGTGAAAAACTGTTTTTT. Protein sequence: CSARSLGRGSEKLFF.

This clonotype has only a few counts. CDR3 DNA sequence: TGTGCCACCCTAAGCGGGGACGAGCAGTACTTC. Its translation is CATLSGDEQYF. The chain combines TRBV10-3 with TRBJ2-7; 7 positions match TRBD2. The germline CDR1 and CDR2 sequences are ENHRY and SYGVKD. The CDR3 covers 11 residues. V lost 10 bases, J lost 5 bases, and 5 bases stayed unmatched.

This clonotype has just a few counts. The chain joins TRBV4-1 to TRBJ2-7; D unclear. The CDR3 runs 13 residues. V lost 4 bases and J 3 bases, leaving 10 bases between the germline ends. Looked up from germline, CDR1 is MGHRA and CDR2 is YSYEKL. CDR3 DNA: TGCGCCAGCAGCCGAGCGCCGAACTACGAGCAGTACTTC. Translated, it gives CASSRAPNYEQYF.

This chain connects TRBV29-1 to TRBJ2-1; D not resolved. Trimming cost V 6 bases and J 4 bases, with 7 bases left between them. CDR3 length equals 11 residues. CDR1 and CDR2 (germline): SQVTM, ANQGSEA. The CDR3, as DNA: TGCAGCGTACAGCCTTACAATGAGCAGTTCTTC. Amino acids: CSVQPYNEQFF.

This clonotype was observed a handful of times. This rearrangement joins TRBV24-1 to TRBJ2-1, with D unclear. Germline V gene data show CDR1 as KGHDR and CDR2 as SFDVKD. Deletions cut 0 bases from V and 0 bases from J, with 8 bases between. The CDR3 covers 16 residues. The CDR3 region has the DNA TGTGCCACCAGTGATTTGAAGGGCGGCTCCTACAATGAGCAGTTCTTC. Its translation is CATSDLKGGSYNEQFF.

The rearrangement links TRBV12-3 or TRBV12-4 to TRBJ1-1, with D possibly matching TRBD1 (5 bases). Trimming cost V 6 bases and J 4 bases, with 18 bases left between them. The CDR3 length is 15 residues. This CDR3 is CASRRRNRLGTEAFF. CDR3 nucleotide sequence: TGTGCCAGCAGGAGAAGGAACAGGTTGGGCACTGAAGCTTTCTTT.

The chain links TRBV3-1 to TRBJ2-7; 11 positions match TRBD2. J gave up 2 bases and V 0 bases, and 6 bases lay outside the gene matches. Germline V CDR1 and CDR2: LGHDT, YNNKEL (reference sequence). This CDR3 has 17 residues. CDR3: CASSQDMASGGTYEQYF. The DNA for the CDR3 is TGTGCCAGCAGCCAAGATATGGCTAGCGGGGGGACCTACGAGCAGTACTTC.

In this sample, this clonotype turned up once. In DNA form, the CDR3 reads TGCGCCAGCAGCTTGGACTTAGGGGTCACCGGGGAGCTGTTTTTT. Translation: CASSLDLGVTGELFF. V usage is TRBV5-1 and J usage is TRBJ2-2, with D tentatively TRBD1 (5 bases). V was clipped by 0 bases and J by 4 bases, with 10 bases between them. Germline CDR1 is SGHRS and CDR2 is YFSETQ. The CDR3 covers 15 residues.

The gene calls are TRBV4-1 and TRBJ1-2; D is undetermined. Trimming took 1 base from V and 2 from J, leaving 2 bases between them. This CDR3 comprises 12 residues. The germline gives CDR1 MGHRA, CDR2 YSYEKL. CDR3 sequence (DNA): TGCGCCAGCAGCCAAGGGAACTATGGCTACACCTTC. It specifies CASSQGNYGYTF.

In DNA, the CDR3 is TGCAGTGCTAGTACTTTAGGCGGGGGGGCCGCTTCCTACAATGAGCAGTTCTTC. Protein sequence: CSASTLGGGAASYNEQFF. The chain has TRBV20-1 and TRBJ2-1; TRBD2 aligns across 9 bases. With 3 bases clipped from V and 1 base from J, the junction kept 13 bases outside the gene matches. The CDR3 is 18 residues long. CDR1 is DFQATT and CDR2 is SNEGSKA in the germline V gene (reference sequence).

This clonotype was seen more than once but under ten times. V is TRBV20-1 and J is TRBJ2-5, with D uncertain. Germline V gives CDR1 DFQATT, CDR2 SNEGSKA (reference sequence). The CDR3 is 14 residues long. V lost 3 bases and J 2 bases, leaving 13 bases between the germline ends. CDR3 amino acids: CSASGPYGQETQYF. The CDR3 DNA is TGCAGTGCTAGCGGCCCGTACGGACAAGAGACCCAGTACTTC.

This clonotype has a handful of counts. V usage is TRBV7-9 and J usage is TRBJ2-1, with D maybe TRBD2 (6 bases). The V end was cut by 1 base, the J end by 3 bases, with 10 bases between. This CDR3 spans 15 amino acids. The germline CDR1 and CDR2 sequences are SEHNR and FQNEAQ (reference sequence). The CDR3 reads CASSLGLVVYNEQFF. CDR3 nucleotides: TGTGCCAGCAGCTTAGGACTAGTAGTCTACAATGAGCAGTTCTTC.

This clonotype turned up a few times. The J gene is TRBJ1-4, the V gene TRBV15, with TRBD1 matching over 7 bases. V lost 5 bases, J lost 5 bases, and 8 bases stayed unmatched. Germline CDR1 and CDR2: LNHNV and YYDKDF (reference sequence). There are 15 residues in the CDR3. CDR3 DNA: TGTGCCACCAGCTCCCGACAACAGGGGAATGAAAAACTGTTTTTT. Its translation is CATSSRQQGNEKLFF. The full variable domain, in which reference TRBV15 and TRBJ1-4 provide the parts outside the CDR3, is DAMVIQNPRYQVTQFGKPVTLSCSQTLNHNVMYWYQQKSSQAPKLLFHYYDKDFNNEADTPDNFQSRRPNTSFCFLDIRSPGLGDTAMYLCATSSRQQGNEKLFFGSGTQLSVL.

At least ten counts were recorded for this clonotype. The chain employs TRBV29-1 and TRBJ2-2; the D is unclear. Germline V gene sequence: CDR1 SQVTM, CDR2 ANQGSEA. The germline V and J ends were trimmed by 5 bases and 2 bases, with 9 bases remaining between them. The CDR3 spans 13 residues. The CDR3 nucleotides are TGCAGCGTTCGTCCAGTAAACACCGGGGAGCTGTTTTTT. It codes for CSVRPVNTGELFF.

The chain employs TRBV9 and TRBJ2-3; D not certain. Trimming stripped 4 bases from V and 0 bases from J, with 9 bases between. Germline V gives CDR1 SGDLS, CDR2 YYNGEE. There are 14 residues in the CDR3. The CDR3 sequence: CASSTRSSTDTQYF. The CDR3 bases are TGTGCCAGCAGCACCAGGTCTAGCACAGATACGCAGTATTTT.

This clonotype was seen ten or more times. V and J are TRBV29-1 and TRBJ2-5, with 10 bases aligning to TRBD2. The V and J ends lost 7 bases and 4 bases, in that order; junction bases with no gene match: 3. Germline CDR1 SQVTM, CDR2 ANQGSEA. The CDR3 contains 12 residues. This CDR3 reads CSGASGRETQYF. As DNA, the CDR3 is TGCAGCGGGGCTAGCGGGAGAGAGACCCAGTACTTC.

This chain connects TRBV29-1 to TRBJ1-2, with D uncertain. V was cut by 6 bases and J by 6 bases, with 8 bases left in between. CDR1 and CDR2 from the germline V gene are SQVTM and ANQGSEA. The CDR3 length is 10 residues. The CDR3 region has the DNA TGCAGCGTGGAGGAGGATGGCTACACCTTC. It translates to CSVEEDGYTF.

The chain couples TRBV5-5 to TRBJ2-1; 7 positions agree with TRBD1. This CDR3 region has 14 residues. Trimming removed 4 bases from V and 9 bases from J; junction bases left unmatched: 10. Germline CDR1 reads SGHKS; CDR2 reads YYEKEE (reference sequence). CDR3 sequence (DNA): TGTGCCAGCAGCCTTTTCGACAGGGATGGTGAGCAGTTCTTC. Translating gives CASSLFDRDGEQFF.

The CDR3 DNA reads TGTGCCAGCTGCGCGACAGGGAGGAATGAGCAGTTCTTC. Translated: CASCATGRNEQFF. The chain uses TRBV27 and TRBJ2-1; weak D call: TRBD1 (7 bases). The ends were cut back, 8 bases at V and 7 bases at J, with 15 bases in the middle. From germline, CDR1 is MNHEY and CDR2 SMNVEV (reference sequence). This CDR3 comprises 13 residues.

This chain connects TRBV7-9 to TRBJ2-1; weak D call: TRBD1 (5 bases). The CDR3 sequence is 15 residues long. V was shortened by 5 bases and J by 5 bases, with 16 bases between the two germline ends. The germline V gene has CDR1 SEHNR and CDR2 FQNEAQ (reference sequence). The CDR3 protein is CASSPGLAIDNEQFF. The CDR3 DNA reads TGTGCCAGCAGCCCAGGGTTGGCAATCGACAATGAGCAGTTCTTC.

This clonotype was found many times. The CDR3 loop is CASSPGTVTGANVLTF. The CDR3 DNA is TGTGCCAGCAGTCCCGGGACAGTCACTGGGGCCAACGTCCTGACTTTC. V gene TRBV12-3 or TRBV12-4 combines with J gene TRBJ2-6, with 7 bases aligning to TRBD1. The CDR3 is made up of 16 amino acids. The J segment lost 2 bases and the V segment lost 5 bases, leaving 6 bases of the junction unmatched.

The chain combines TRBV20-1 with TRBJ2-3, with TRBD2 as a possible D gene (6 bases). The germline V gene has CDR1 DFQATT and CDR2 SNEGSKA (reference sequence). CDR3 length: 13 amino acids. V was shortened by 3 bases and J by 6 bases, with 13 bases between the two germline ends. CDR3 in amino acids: CSASALAMDTQYF. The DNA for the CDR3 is TGCAGTGCTAGTGCCCTAGCGATGGATACGCAGTATTTT.